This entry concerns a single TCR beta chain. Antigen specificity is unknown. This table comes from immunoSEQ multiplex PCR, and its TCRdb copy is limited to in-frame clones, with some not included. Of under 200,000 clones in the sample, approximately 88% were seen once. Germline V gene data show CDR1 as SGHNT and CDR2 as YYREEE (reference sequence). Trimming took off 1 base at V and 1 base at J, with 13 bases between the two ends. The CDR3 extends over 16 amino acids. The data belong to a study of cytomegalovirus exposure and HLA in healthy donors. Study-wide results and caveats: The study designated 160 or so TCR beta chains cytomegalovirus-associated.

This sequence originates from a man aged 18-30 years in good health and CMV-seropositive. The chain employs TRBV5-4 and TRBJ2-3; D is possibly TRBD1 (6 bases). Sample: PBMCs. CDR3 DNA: TGTGCCAGCAGCTTGCGAGGGGGTTGGGGCACAGATACGCAGTATTTT. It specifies CASSLRGGWGTDTQYF.